Each of the 31 T cell receptor beta chains below was sequenced from the same sample in a study of CD8 T cells in Susac syndrome (dated by TCRdb to between 2017 and 2020). Receptor libraries were prepared by the immunoSEQ multiplex PCR assay. RNA was extracted using the RNeasy kit, and roughly 0.5 to 1 ug of the RNA was reverse transcribed with random hexamers. The public sequencing data were trimmed at Q25 with fastp and processed into clonotypes with MiXCR by TCRdb, which kept only in-frame beta chains. CDR3 protein sequences are deduplicated, and each keeps its most common genes and DNA. This sample lists a few hundred thousand distinct CDR3 sequences; around 95% were detected once. The ten largest account for 0.082% of the sample. Sequences were obtained from CD4+ T cells from PBMCs. Receptors were obtained from a human donor with multiple sclerosis.

The V and J genes are TRBV3-1 and TRBJ2-5; the D is unclear. V was shortened by 6 bases and J by 5 bases, with 10 bases between the two germline ends. The CDR3 runs to 12 residues. Germline lookup yields CDR1 LGHDT and CDR2 YNNKEL (reference sequence). CDR3 residues: CASRGPPETQYF. The CDR3 DNA reads TGTGCCAGCAGAGGCCCCCCGGAGACCCAGTACTTC.

The rearrangement links TRBV29-1 to TRBJ2-2; 9 bases map to TRBD2. Losses at the gene ends were 7 bases for V and 7 bases for J; bases not matched to a gene: 7. The CDR3 is 13 amino acids. Germline lookup yields CDR1 SQVTM and CDR2 ANQGSEA. The CDR3 sequence: CSAYAGGSGELFF. CDR3 DNA: TGCAGCGCCTACGCGGGGGGGAGCGGGGAGCTGTTTTTT.

The chain uses TRBV30 and TRBJ1-5; 7 bases line up with TRBD1. The length of the CDR3 is 12 residues. V was pared by 5 bases and J by 2 bases, with 0 bases of the junction left unmatched. The V gene's germline CDR1 is GTSNPN and CDR2 SVGIG (reference sequence). The CDR3 region has the DNA TGTGCCTGGGGACAGGGCAATCAGCCCCAGCATTTT. Protein sequence: CAWGQGNQPQHF.

The rearrangement joins TRBV9 to TRBJ2-5, with D possibly TRBD1 on 5 matching bases. The germline V and J ends were trimmed by 1 base and 6 bases, with 10 bases remaining between them. The CDR3 runs to 13 residues. CDR1 is SGDLS, CDR2 YYNGEE, per germline. CDR3 in amino acids: CASSVLSGQTQYF. The DNA of the CDR3 is TGTGCCAGCAGCGTACTATCAGGGCAGACCCAGTACTTC.

The chain has TRBV27 and TRBJ2-1, with 7 bases fitting TRBD2. This CDR3 region has 19 residues. Per the germline V gene, CDR1 is MNHEY and CDR2 is SMNVEV (reference sequence). After removal of 3 bases from V and 0 bases from J, the junction contained 14 bases not matched to a gene. The CDR3 spells CASSLATSPDLLSYNEQFF. As DNA, the CDR3 is TGTGCCAGCAGTTTGGCGACTAGCCCTGATTTGCTCTCCTACAATGAGCAGTTCTTC.

V and J are TRBV16 and TRBJ2-5, with 11 nucleotides matching TRBD1. The CDR3 consists of 15 residues. V was pared by 0 bases and J by 4 bases, with 1 base of the junction left unmatched. Per germline, CDR1 KGHSY and CDR2 FQNENV. The CDR3 region is CASSQSGTGGETQYF. In DNA form, the CDR3 reads TGTGCCAGCAGCCAATCCGGGACAGGGGGAGAGACCCAGTACTTC.

The rearrangement joins TRBV5-4 to TRBJ2-5; D may be TRBD1 (5 bases). This CDR3 contains 14 residues. Germline V gene lookup returns CDR1 SGHNT and CDR2 YYREEE (reference sequence). V was cut by 4 bases and J by 3 bases, with 13 bases left in between. The CDR3 loop is CASSVGLGEETQYF. DNA of the CDR3: TGTGCCAGCAGCGTGGGGCTTGGGGAAGAGACCCAGTACTTC.

The rearrangement joins TRBV29-1 to TRBJ2-1; no reliable D call. The CDR3 consists of 12 residues. Germline assignment: CDR1 SQVTM and CDR2 ANQGSEA. V dropped 0 bases and J dropped 6 bases, with 6 bases sitting between them. CDR3 sequence (DNA): TGCAGCGTTGAAGAAGGAATCAATGAGCAGTTCTTC. Translated, it gives CSVEEGINEQFF.

This chain links TRBV29-1 with TRBJ2-7; 7 nucleotides align to TRBD1. The V gene's germline CDR1 is SQVTM and CDR2 ANQGSEA. The J segment lost 2 bases and the V segment lost 5 bases, leaving 9 bases of the junction unmatched. The CDR3 sequence is 14 residues long. This CDR3 is CSVNRGPPPYEQYV. The CDR3 coding sequence is TGCAGCGTTAACAGGGGACCTCCACCCTACGAGCAGTACGTC.

The chain couples TRBV20-1 to TRBJ2-1; no clear D. Trimming left V 1 base short and J 3 bases short, with 4 bases between. CDR1 is DFQATT and CDR2 is SNEGSKA in the germline V gene (reference sequence). The CDR3 is 12 residues long. CDR3 region: CSARVVYNEQFF. In DNA form, the CDR3 reads TGCAGTGCTAGAGTCGTCTACAATGAGCAGTTCTTC.

The chain uses TRBV12-3 or TRBV12-4 and TRBJ1-5; D ambiguous. The CDR3 is 15 residues long. Trimming shortened V by 7 bases and J by 0 bases, and 13 bases separated the two germline ends. In DNA form, the CDR3 reads TGTGCCAGCACCGCGGACGGGGATAGCAATCAGCCCCAGCATTTT. Protein product: CASTADGDSNQPQHF.

This clonotype showed up just once. V usage is TRBV2 and J usage is TRBJ1-2, with 7 bases matching TRBD1. Germline values: CDR1 SNHLY, CDR2 FYNNEI. The V segment lost 6 bases and the J segment 1 base; nucleotides outside the gene matches: 8. This CDR3 comprises 15 residues. The CDR3 DNA is TGTGCCAGCAGCACGAGAGGACAGGATAACTATGGCTACACCTTC. Amino acids: CASSTRGQDNYGYTF.

This clonotype was observed once. The chain carries TRBV2 and TRBJ2-4; D possibly corresponds to TRBD1 (5 bases). Germline CDR1 is SNHLY and CDR2 is FYNNEI. This CDR3 is built from 14 residues. V was clipped by 6 bases and J by 0 bases, with 9 bases between them. The CDR3 here is CASSGQIAKNIQYF. The CDR3 region has the DNA TGTGCCAGCAGCGGACAAATAGCCAAAAACATTCAGTACTTC.

The chain is built from TRBV2 and TRBJ2-1, with a weak D call TRBD2 (7 bases). CDR1 is SNHLY and CDR2 is FYNNEI in the germline V gene. The CDR3 is made up of 15 amino acids. V was shortened by 3 bases and J by 5 bases, with 14 bases between the two germline ends. CDR3 in DNA: TGTGCCAGCAGTGATAACCGGGGGGCTAACAATGAGCAGTTCTTC. The encoded protein is CASSDNRGANNEQFF.

The CDR3 DNA reads as TGCAGTGCTAGGCCCAGTGGCAATCAGCCCCAGCATTTT. This sequence encodes CSARPSGNQPQHF. J is TRBJ1-5 and V is TRBV20-1; no firm D call. The CDR3 has 13 amino acids. V gave up 3 bases and J gave up 2 bases, with 8 bases separating them. Looked up from germline, CDR1 is DFQATT and CDR2 is SNEGSKA (reference sequence).

This clonotype was recorded once. The V call is TRBV20-1, the J call TRBJ1-1; tentative D call: TRBD1 (5 bases). CDR1 DFQATT and CDR2 SNEGSKA come from the germline V gene (reference sequence). The germline V and J ends were trimmed by 4 bases and 6 bases, with 12 bases remaining between them. The CDR3 extends over 12 amino acids. The CDR3 sequence: CSAMVIGAEAFF. Written as DNA, the CDR3 is TGCAGTGCTATGGTCATAGGGGCTGAAGCTTTCTTT.

The chain uses TRBV24-1 and TRBJ2-5; the D is unclear. The V end was cut by 8 bases, the J end by 7 bases, with 10 bases between. The CDR3 extends over 11 amino acids. Looked up from germline, CDR1 is KGHDR and CDR2 is SFDVKD. The DNA for the CDR3 is TGTGCCACCATTTATCGTCCGACCCAGTACTTC. It yields the protein CATIYRPTQYF.

The chain joins TRBV6-5 to TRBJ2-3; D ambiguous. Germline assignment: CDR1 MNHEY and CDR2 SVGAGI. The CDR3 is made up of 13 amino acids. V lost 6 bases to trimming and J lost 3 bases, with 10 bases between them. The CDR3 loop is CASRKDGTDTQYF. The DNA of the CDR3 is TGTGCCAGCAGGAAGGACGGGACAGATACGCAGTATTTT.

This chain links TRBV20-1 with TRBJ2-7, with 8 bases matching TRBD1. The CDR3 extends over 14 amino acids. Looked up from germline, CDR1 is DFQATT and CDR2 is SNEGSKA (reference sequence). Losses at the gene ends were 6 bases for V and 4 bases for J; bases not matched to a gene: 11. The CDR3 region is CSAQRTGKGYEQYF. The CDR3 bases are TGCAGTGCCCAGAGGACAGGGAAAGGGTACGAGCAGTACTTC.

V usage is TRBV15 and J usage is TRBJ1-1; D not resolved. Germline V gene lookup returns CDR1 LNHNV and CDR2 YYDKDF (reference sequence). The CDR3 sequence is 13 residues long. The V and J ends lost 0 bases and 2 bases respectively, with 4 bases between them. The CDR3 region has the DNA TGTGCCACCAGCAGAGAGGGAAACACTGAAGCTTTCTTT. Residues: CATSREGNTEAFF.

The chain carries TRBV9 and TRBJ2-3; perhaps TRBD2 as D (7 bases). The CDR3 spans 15 residues. V lost 0 bases and J 1 base, leaving 9 bases between the germline ends. CDR1 and CDR2 from the germline V gene are SGDLS and YYNGEE. The CDR3 DNA is TGTGCCAGCAGCGTAGAGGGGGGGGGCACAGATACGCAGTATTTT. Encoded protein: CASSVEGGGTDTQYF.

The V call is TRBV29-1, the J call TRBJ1-1; the D gene is possibly TRBD1 (5 bases). This CDR3 is 14 amino acids long. V was clipped by 2 bases and J by 1 base, with 11 bases between them. Germline V gives CDR1 SQVTM, CDR2 ANQGSEA. This CDR3 is CSVESGDPNTEAFF. Written as DNA, the CDR3 is TGCAGCGTTGAAAGTGGGGACCCGAACACTGAAGCTTTCTTT.

The chain employs TRBV18 and TRBJ2-2, with TRBD2 identical over 8 bases. V trimming: 3 bases; J trimming: 0 bases; junction bases outside the gene matches: 3. Germline loops: CDR1 KGHSH, CDR2 LQKENI. The CDR3 has 16 residues. In DNA, the CDR3 is TGTGCCAGCTCACCGAGCGGGGGTGCGAACACCGGGGAGCTGTTTTTT. It codes for CASSPSGGANTGELFF.

The V gene is TRBV29-1, the J gene TRBJ1-2; no reliable D call. The CDR3 extends over 14 amino acids. V gave up 3 bases and J gave up 5 bases, with 16 bases separating them. The germline CDR1 and CDR2 sequences are SQVTM and ANQGSEA. As DNA, the CDR3 is TGCAGCGTTGATTTTCGGTTTGAAGGGTATGGCTACACCTTC. It yields the protein CSVDFRFEGYGYTF.

This clonotype is a singleton in its sample. The CDR3 sequence is CASTTTGPGSSYNSPLHF. DNA of the CDR3: TGTGCCAGCACCACTACAGGCCCTGGGAGCTCCTATAATTCACCCCTCCACTTT. The rearrangement uses TRBV6-1 and TRBJ1-6; D possibly corresponds to TRBD1 (5 bases). The CDR3 contains 18 residues. The V and J ends lost 7 bases and 0 bases respectively, with 19 bases between them. Germline V gene data show CDR1 as MNHNS and CDR2 as SASEGT.

This clonotype was picked up one time. The chain joins TRBV30 to TRBJ2-5, with TRBD1 identical over 9 bases. Germline V gives CDR1 GTSNPN, CDR2 SVGIG (reference sequence). This CDR3 has 12 amino acids. Unmatched junction bases numbered 1, after V lost 1 base and J lost 7 bases. CDR3 sequence (DNA): TGTGCCTGGAGTGAGACAGGGGGGACCCAGTACTTC. Translated, it gives CAWSETGGTQYF.

The chain joins TRBV5-1 to TRBJ2-1; D tentatively reads TRBD1 or TRBD2 (5 bases each). Per germline, CDR1 SGHRS and CDR2 YFSETQ. Trimming removed 4 bases at V and 0 bases at J, with 14 bases between. The CDR3 consists of 16 residues. The CDR3 loop reads CASSPVGANSYNEQFF. As DNA, the CDR3 is TGCGCCAGCAGCCCGGTCGGGGCGAACTCCTACAATGAGCAGTTCTTC. Full variable domain (outside the CDR3, taken from reference TRBV5-1 and TRBJ2-1): KAGVTQTPRYLIKTRGQQVTLSCSPISGHRSVSWYQQTPGQGLQFLFEYFSETQRNKGNFPGRFSGRQFSNSRSEMNVSTLELGDSALYLCASSPVGANSYNEQFFGPGTRLTVL.

The chain has TRBV11-2 and TRBJ2-7, with 7 positions matching TRBD2. J gave up 4 bases and V 5 bases, and 5 bases lay outside the gene matches. The germline V gene encodes CDR1 SGHAT and CDR2 FQNNGV. There are 13 residues in the CDR3. The CDR3: CASSRLAEYEQYV. The CDR3 DNA follows: TGTGCCAGCAGCCGCCTAGCGGAATACGAGCAGTACGTC.

The chain employs TRBV29-1 and TRBJ2-2; 16 nucleotides line up with TRBD2. The ends lost 5 bases at V and 6 bases at J; junction bases unmatched: 6. The V gene's germline CDR1 is SQVTM and CDR2 ANQGSEA. The CDR3 contains 16 residues. The CDR3 sequence: CSVPGTSGGASGELFF. As DNA, the CDR3 is TGCAGCGTTCCCGGGACTAGCGGGGGGGCCTCCGGGGAGCTGTTTTTT.

V usage is TRBV6-1 and J usage is TRBJ2-4, with D perhaps matching TRBD2 (7 bases). Looked up from germline, CDR1 is MNHNS and CDR2 is SASEGT. V lost 0 bases and J 1 base, leaving 16 bases between the germline ends. This CDR3 contains 18 residues. The CDR3 loop is CASSEATGGVGAKNIQYF. The CDR3 DNA reads as TGTGCCAGCAGTGAAGCTACGGGGGGCGTTGGGGCCAAAAACATTCAGTACTTC.

The rearrangement uses TRBV27 and TRBJ2-1, with 10 nucleotides matching TRBD1. J lost 5 bases, V lost 1 base, and 23 bases had no gene match. This CDR3 spans 22 amino acids. Germline lookup yields CDR1 MNHEY and CDR2 SMNVEV (reference sequence). Here the CDR3 reads CASSLYPQGTGDPGGSHNEQFF. The CDR3, as DNA: TGTGCCAGCAGTTTATATCCCCAAGGGACAGGGGACCCCGGTGGTTCCCACAATGAGCAGTTCTTC.